Listed below are T cell receptor beta chains from one sample, sequenced in a study of control samples from healthy donors and cancer patients. The method was immunoSEQ multiplex PCR; TCRdb's version includes in-frame clones alone and lacks a portion of them. In the table there are about 120,000 clones, roughly 87% of which are singletons. Sequenced input: blood. These receptors were collected from a man aged 40-49 years in good health. CDR3s include the opening cysteine and the closing phenylalanine or tryptophan. The D gene is left open where the match is weak. Size values are once, few and many counts, or a class for expanded clones, and some rows have none.

J gene: TRBJ2-3; D gene: -; clone size: -; V gene: TRBV11-2; CDR3 DNA: TGTGCCAGCAGAACCCCCGGGGCTGGTGGGGCCACAGATACGCAGTATTTT; CDR3 protein: CASRTPGAGGATDTQYF
J gene: TRBJ2-3; D gene: -; clone size: -; V gene: TRBV9; CDR3 DNA: TGTGCCAGCAGCGTAGCGGTAGGCTATAGCACAGATACGCAGTATTTT; CDR3 protein: CASSVAVGYSTDTQYF
J gene: TRBJ2-4; D gene: -; clone size: -; V gene: TRBV7-2; CDR3 DNA: TGTGCCAGCAGCTTAGATGGTGCAGGGGCCAAAAACATTCAGTACTTC; CDR3 protein: CASSLDGAGAKNIQYF
J gene: TRBJ2-7; D gene: -; clone size: -; V gene: TRBV6-1; CDR3 DNA: TGTGCCAGCAGTGAAGGGGGAAGCTCCTACGAGCAGTACTTC; CDR3 protein: CASSEGGSSYEQYF
J gene: TRBJ1-1; D gene: -; clone size: -; V gene: TRBV18; CDR3 DNA: TGTGCCAGCTCACCAAACACAGGTAGCACTGAAGCTTTCTTT; CDR3 protein: CASSPNTGSTEAFF
J gene: TRBJ1-3; D gene: -; clone size: -; V gene: TRBV5-3; CDR3 DNA: TGTGCCAGACGGAGGGCCCCTCAGGCTTCTGGAAACACCATATATTTT; CDR3 protein: CARRRAPQASGNTIYF
J gene: TRBJ1-1; D gene: -; clone size: -; V gene: TRBV11-3; CDR3 DNA: TGTGCCAGCAGTGGGGGGGTCTGGGGCACTGAAGCTTTCTTT; CDR3 protein: CASSGGVWGTEAFF
J gene: TRBJ2-3; D gene: TRBD1; clone size: -; V gene: TRBV5-1; CDR3 DNA: TGCGCCAGCAGCCCTGGGACAGGCACAGATACGCAGTATTTT; CDR3 protein: CASSPGTGTDTQYF
J gene: TRBJ1-6; D gene: -; clone size: once; V gene: TRBV5-8; CDR3 DNA: TGTGCCAGCAGCTTGGTGTCAGGGAGCTCCTATAATTCACCCCTCCACTTT; CDR3 protein: CASSLVSGSSYNSPLHF
J gene: TRBJ2-5; D gene: -; clone size: -; V gene: TRBV7-9; CDR3 DNA: TGTGCCAGCAGCCTTGGGACCCCGGGGGAGACCCAGTACTTC; CDR3 protein: CASSLGTPGETQYF
J gene: TRBJ1-3; D gene: TRBD1; clone size: -; V gene: TRBV5-4; CDR3 DNA: TGTGCCAGCAGCATGCGACAGGGGGCCTACTCTGGAAACACCATATATTTT; CDR3 protein: CASSMRQGAYSGNTIYF
J gene: TRBJ2-1; D gene: -; clone size: -; V gene: TRBV3-1/TRBV3-2; CDR3 DNA: TGTGCCAGCAGACAGGATCGCAATGAGCAGTTCTTC; CDR3 protein: CASRQDRNEQFF
J gene: TRBJ2-2; D gene: -; clone size: -; V gene: TRBV18; CDR3 DNA: TGTGCCAGCTCACAGCGGCGGGTTCACCGGGGAGCTGTTTTT; CDR3 protein: CASSQRRVHRGAVF
J gene: TRBJ2-1; D gene: TRBD2; clone size: -; V gene: TRBV24-1; CDR3 DNA: TGTGCCACCAGTGATTTGAGCGGGGGATCCTACAATGAGCAGTTCTTC; CDR3 protein: CATSDLSGGSYNEQFF
J gene: TRBJ2-7; D gene: -; clone size: -; V gene: TRBV29-1; CDR3 DNA: TGCAGCGCCCGCCGGGACACCTCCTACGAGCAGTACTTC; CDR3 protein: CSARRDTSYEQYF
J gene: TRBJ1-1; D gene: -; clone size: few; V gene: TRBV15; CDR3 DNA: TGTGCCATCGGGACAATGAACACTGAAGCTTTCTTT; CDR3 protein: CAIGTMNTEAFF
J gene: TRBJ1-4; D gene: TRBD1; clone size: -; V gene: TRBV7-2; CDR3 DNA: TGTGCCAGCAGCGCCCCGGGACAGGTTAATGAAAAACTGTTTTTT; CDR3 protein: CASSAPGQVNEKLFF
J gene: TRBJ2-1; D gene: TRBD2; clone size: -; V gene: TRBV29-1; CDR3 DNA: TGCAGCGCGGCGGGGGGGGCCTACAATGAGCAGTTCTTC; CDR3 protein: CSAAGGAYNEQFF
J gene: TRBJ1-2; D gene: -; clone size: -; V gene: TRBV9; CDR3 DNA: TGTGTGGCGGGGGGGAGTGGCTACACCTTC; CDR3 protein: CVAGGSGYTF
J gene: TRBJ1-2; D gene: -; clone size: -; V gene: TRBV6-4; CDR3 DNA: TGTGCCAGCAGTGAAGGGAGAAACTATGGCTACACCTTC; CDR3 protein: CASSEGRNYGYTF
J gene: TRBJ2-7; D gene: -; clone size: -; V gene: TRBV6-6; CDR3 DNA: TGTGCCAGCGGTACCTACGAGCAGTACTTC; CDR3 protein: CASGTYEQYF
J gene: TRBJ1-4; D gene: TRBD1; clone size: -; V gene: TRBV6-1; CDR3 DNA: TGTGCCGGCAGTGAAGAAAGAGGGGGCGACCCGCTCCTTAATGAAAAACTGTTTTTT; CDR3 protein: CAGSEERGGDPLLNEKLFF
J gene: TRBJ2-3; D gene: -; clone size: -; V gene: TRBV2; CDR3 DNA: TGTGCCAGCAGGGTCTTCGGGGATACGCAGTATTTT; CDR3 protein: CASRVFGDTQYF
J gene: TRBJ1-3; D gene: -; clone size: -; V gene: TRBV12-5; CDR3 DNA: TGTGCTAGTGGTTTGGGACACTCTGGAAACACCATATATTTT; CDR3 protein: CASGLGHSGNTIYF
J gene: TRBJ1-1; D gene: -; clone size: -; V gene: TRBV28; CDR3 DNA: TGTGCCAGCAGTTTTATGGCCGGCATGACTGAAGCTTTCTTT; CDR3 protein: CASSFMAGMTEAFF
J gene: TRBJ2-7; D gene: -; clone size: -; V gene: TRBV7-8; CDR3 DNA: TGTGCCAGCAGCCGATTCTCGGGACTGAGCCTATACGAGCAGTACTTC; CDR3 protein: CASSRFSGLSLYEQYF
J gene: TRBJ2-7; D gene: -; clone size: -; V gene: TRBV20-1; CDR3 DNA: TGCAGTGCTAGTGCAGCTTCCTTTGGGGACGAGCAGTACTTC; CDR3 protein: CSASAASFGDEQYF
J gene: TRBJ1-2; D gene: -; clone size: once; V gene: TRBV25-1; CDR3 DNA: TGTGCCAGCAGCGACGGCTATGGCTACACCTTC; CDR3 protein: CASSDGYGYTF
J gene: TRBJ2-7; D gene: -; clone size: -; V gene: TRBV12-3/TRBV12-4; CDR3 DNA: TGTGCCAGCAGTTACAGCACTTACTACGAGCAGTACTTC; CDR3 protein: CASSYSTYYEQYF
J gene: TRBJ2-2; D gene: -; clone size: -; V gene: TRBV10-1; CDR3 DNA: TGCGCCCCCACGGGGGTACGGCCGAACACCGGGGAGCTGTTTTTT; CDR3 protein: CAPTGVRPNTGELFF
J gene: TRBJ2-3; D gene: -; clone size: -; V gene: TRBV6-2/TRBV6-3; CDR3 DNA: TGTGCCAGTAGCTGGGCTACCCACACAGATACGCAGTATTTT; CDR3 protein: CASSWATHTDTQYF
J gene: TRBJ2-3; D gene: TRBD2; clone size: once; V gene: TRBV30; CDR3 DNA: TGTGCCTACCCTGTCCAGCGGGGATACGATACGCAGTATTTT; CDR3 protein: CAYPVQRGYDTQYF
J gene: TRBJ1-2; D gene: TRBD1; clone size: -; V gene: TRBV30; CDR3 DNA: TGTGCCTGGAACAGGGGGGGGGATGGCTACACCTTC; CDR3 protein: CAWNRGGDGYTF
J gene: TRBJ1-5; D gene: -; clone size: -; V gene: TRBV19; CDR3 DNA: TGTGCCAGTAGGGGTCAAGGAGGGGATTATAGCAATCAGCCCCAGCATTTT; CDR3 protein: CASRGQGGDYSNQPQHF
J gene: TRBJ2-5; D gene: -; clone size: -; V gene: TRBV19; CDR3 DNA: TGTGCCGGGGGGCTTGGGTACCAAGAGACCCAGTACTTC; CDR3 protein: CAGGLGYQETQYF
J gene: TRBJ2-7; D gene: TRBD2; clone size: -; V gene: TRBV7-3; CDR3 DNA: TGTGCCAGCAGCTTCGGACTAGCTGGCGAGCAGTACTTC; CDR3 protein: CASSFGLAGEQYF
J gene: TRBJ2-1; D gene: -; clone size: -; V gene: TRBV7-8; CDR3 DNA: TGTGCCAGCAGCTACCAAGCGATGAGGAACAATGAGCAGTTCTTC; CDR3 protein: CASSYQAMRNNEQFF